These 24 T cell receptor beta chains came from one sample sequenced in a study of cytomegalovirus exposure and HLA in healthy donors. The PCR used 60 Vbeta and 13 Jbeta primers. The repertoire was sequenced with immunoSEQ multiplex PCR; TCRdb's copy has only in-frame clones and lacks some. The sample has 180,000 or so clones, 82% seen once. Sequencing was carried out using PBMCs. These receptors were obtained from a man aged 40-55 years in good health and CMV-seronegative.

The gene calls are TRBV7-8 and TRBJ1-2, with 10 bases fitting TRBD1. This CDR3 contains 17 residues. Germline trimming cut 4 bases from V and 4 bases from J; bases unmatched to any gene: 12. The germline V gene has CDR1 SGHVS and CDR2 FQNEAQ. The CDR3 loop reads CASSSSPTGGVIYGYTF. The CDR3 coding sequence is TGTGCCAGCAGCTCTTCTCCGACAGGGGGCGTTATCTATGGCTACACCTTC.

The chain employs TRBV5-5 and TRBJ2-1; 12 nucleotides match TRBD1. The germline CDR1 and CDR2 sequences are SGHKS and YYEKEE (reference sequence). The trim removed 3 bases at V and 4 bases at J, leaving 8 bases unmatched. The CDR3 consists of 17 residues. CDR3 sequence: CASSSGTGGTLYNEQFF. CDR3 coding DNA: TGTGCCAGCAGCTCCGGGACAGGGGGCACCTTGTACAATGAGCAGTTCTTC.

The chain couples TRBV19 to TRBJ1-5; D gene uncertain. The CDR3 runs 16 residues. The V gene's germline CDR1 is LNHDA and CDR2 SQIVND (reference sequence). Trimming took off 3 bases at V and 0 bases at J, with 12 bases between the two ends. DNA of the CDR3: TGTGCCAGTAGTATTAACGCCGGGGTTAGCAATCAGCCCCAGCATTTT. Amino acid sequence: CASSINAGVSNQPQHF.

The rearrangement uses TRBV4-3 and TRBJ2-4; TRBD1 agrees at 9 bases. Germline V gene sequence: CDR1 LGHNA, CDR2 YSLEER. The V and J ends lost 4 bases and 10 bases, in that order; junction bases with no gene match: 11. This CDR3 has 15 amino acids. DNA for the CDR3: TGCGCCAGCAGCCCCACCGGACAGGGGAATCTTATTCAGTACTTC. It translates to CASSPTGQGNLIQYF.

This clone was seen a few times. The CDR3 spells CASSRRDRGSANYGYTF. CDR3 DNA: TGCGCCAGCAGCCGGCGGGACAGGGGTTCGGCCAACTATGGCTACACCTTC. The J gene is TRBJ1-2, the V gene TRBV5-1; 10 bases are shared with TRBD1. Per germline, CDR1 SGHRS and CDR2 YFSETQ. The length of the CDR3 is 17 residues. V lost 4 bases, J lost 2 bases, and 11 bases stayed unmatched. Drawing the rest from reference TRBV5-1 and TRBJ1-2, the complete variable domain is KAGVTQTPRYLIKTRGQQVTLSCSPISGHRSVSWYQQTPGQGLQFLFEYFSETQRNKGNFPGRFSGRQFSNSRSEMNVSTLELGDSALYLCASSRRDRGSANYGYTFGSGTRLTVV.

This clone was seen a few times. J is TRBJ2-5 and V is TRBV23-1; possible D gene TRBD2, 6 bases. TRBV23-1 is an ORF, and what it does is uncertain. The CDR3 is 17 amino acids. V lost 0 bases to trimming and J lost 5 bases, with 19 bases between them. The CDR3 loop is CASSQSSAQVGRETQYF. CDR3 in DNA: TGCGCCAGCAGTCAATCGAGCGCCCAGGTGGGGAGGGAGACCCAGTACTTC.

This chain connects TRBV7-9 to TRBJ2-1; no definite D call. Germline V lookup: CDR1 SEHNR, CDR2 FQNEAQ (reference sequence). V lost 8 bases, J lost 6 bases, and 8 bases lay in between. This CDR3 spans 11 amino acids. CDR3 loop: CASQEVNEQFF. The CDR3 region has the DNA TGTGCCAGCCAGGAAGTCAATGAGCAGTTCTTC.

CDR3 nucleotide sequence: TGCGCCAGCAGCCAAAACCGGGCCACGGGAAGAAGGGTGTCAGGGGAGCTGTTTTTT. It specifies CASSQNRATGRRVSGELFF. The chain is built from TRBV4-3 and TRBJ2-2; D possibly corresponds to TRBD2 (5 bases). Germline CDR1 is LGHNA and CDR2 is YSLEER. V was trimmed by 2 bases and J by 8 bases, leaving 27 bases between them. This CDR3 spans 19 amino acids.

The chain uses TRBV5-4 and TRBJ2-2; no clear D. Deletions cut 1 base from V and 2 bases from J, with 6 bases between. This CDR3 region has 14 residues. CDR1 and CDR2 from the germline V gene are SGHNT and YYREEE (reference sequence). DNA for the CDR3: TGTGCCAGCAGCTTGAAGAGTAACACCGGGGAGCTGTTTTTT. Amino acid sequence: CASSLKSNTGELFF.

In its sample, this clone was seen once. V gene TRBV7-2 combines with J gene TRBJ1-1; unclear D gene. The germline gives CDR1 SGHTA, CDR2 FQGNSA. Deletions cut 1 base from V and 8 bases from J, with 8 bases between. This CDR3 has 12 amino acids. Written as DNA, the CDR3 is TGTGCCAGCAGCTTAGTGGCAATAGAAGCTTTCTTT. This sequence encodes CASSLVAIEAFF.

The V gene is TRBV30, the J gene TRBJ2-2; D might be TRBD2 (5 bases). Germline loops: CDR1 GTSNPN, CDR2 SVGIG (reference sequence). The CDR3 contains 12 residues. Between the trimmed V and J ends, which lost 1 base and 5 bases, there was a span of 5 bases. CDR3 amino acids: CAWSGGTGELFF. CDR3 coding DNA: TGTGCCTGGAGTGGAGGGACCGGGGAGCTGTTTTTT.

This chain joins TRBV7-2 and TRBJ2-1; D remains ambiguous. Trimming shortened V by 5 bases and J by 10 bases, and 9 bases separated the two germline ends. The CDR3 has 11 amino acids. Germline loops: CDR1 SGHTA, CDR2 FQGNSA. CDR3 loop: CASSPELEQFF. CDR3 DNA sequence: TGTGCCAGCAGCCCCGAACTCGAGCAGTTCTTC.

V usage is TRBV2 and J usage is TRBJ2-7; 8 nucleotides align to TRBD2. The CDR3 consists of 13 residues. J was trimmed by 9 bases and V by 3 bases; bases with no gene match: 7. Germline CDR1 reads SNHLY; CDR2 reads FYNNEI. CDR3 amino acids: CASSDSGMLGQYF. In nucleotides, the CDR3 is TGTGCCAGCAGTGATAGCGGGATGCTCGGGCAGTACTTC.

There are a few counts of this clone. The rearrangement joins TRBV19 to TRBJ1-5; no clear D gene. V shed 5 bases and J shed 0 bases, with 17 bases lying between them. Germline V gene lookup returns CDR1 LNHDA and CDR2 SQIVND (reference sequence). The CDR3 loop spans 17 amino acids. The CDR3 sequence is CASSAYGSPYSNQPQHF. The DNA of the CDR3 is TGTGCCAGTAGTGCGTACGGGAGTCCCTATAGCAATCAGCCCCAGCATTTT.

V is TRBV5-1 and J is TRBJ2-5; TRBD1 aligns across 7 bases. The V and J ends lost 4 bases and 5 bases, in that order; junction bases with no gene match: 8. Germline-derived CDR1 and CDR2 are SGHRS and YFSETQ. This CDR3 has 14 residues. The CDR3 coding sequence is TGCGCCAGCAGCCACGACAGGGAAATGGAGACCCAGTACTTC. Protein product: CASSHDREMETQYF.

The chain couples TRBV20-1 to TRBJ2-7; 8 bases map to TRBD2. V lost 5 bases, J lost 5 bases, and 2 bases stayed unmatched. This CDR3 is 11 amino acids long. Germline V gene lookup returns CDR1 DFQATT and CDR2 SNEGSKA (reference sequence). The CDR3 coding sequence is TGCAGTGCTGAGGGACTAGACGAGCAGTACTTC. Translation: CSAEGLDEQYF.

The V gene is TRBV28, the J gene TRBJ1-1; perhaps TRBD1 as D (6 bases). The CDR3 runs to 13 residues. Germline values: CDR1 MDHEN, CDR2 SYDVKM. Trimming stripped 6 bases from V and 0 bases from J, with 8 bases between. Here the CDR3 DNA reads TGTGCCAGCAGACAGGGCATGAACACTGAAGCTTTCTTT. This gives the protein CASRQGMNTEAFF.

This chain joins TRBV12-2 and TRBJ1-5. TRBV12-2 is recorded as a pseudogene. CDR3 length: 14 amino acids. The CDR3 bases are TGTGCAAGTCGCTCTACGGGGGGCAATCAGCCCCAGCATTTT. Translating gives CASRSTGGNQPQHF.

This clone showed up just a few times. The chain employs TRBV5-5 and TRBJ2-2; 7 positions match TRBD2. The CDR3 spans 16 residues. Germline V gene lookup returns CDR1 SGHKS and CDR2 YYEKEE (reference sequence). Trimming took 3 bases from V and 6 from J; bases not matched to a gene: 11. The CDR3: CASSSLPGTMPGELFF. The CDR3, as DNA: TGTGCCAGCAGCTCCCTTCCCGGGACTATGCCCGGGGAGCTGTTTTTT. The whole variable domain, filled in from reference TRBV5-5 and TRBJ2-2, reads DAGVTQSPTHLIKTRGQQVTLRCSPISGHKSVSWYQQVLGQGPQFIFQYYEKEERGRGNFPDRFSARQFPNYSSELNVNALLLGDSALYLCASSSLPGTMPGELFFGEGSRLTVL.

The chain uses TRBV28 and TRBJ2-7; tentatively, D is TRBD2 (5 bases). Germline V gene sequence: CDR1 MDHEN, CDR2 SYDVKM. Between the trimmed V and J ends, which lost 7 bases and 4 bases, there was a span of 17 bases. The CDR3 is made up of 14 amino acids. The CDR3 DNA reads TGTGCCAGCAACGGCGGGCGGTCCCCATACGAGCAGTACTTC. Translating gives CASNGGRSPYEQYF.

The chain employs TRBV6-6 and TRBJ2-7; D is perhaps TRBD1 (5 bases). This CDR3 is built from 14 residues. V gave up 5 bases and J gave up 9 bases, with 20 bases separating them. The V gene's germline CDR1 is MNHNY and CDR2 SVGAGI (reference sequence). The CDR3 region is CASSTGANLSGQYF. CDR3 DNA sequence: TGTGCCAGCAGTACAGGAGCGAACCTCTCGGGGCAGTACTTC.

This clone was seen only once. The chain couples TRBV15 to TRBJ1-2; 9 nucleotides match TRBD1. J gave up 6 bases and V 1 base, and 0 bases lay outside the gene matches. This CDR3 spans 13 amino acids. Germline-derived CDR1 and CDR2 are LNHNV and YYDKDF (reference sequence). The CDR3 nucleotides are TGTGCCACCAGCAGAGGGACAGGGGATGGCTACACCTTC. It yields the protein CATSRGTGDGYTF.

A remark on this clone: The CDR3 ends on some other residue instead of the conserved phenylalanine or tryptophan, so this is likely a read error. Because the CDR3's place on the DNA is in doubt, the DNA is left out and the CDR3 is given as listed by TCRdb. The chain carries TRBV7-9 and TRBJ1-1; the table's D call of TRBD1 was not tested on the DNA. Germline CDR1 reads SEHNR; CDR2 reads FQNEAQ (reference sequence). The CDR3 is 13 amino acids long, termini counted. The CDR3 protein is CASSLGAMDRVYL.

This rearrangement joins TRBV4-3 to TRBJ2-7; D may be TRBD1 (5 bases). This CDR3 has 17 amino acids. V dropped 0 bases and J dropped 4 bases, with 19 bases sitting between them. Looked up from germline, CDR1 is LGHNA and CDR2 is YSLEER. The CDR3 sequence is CASSQDQRGRNLYEQYF. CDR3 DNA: TGCGCCAGCAGCCAAGATCAAAGGGGCCGGAACTTATACGAGCAGTACTTC.